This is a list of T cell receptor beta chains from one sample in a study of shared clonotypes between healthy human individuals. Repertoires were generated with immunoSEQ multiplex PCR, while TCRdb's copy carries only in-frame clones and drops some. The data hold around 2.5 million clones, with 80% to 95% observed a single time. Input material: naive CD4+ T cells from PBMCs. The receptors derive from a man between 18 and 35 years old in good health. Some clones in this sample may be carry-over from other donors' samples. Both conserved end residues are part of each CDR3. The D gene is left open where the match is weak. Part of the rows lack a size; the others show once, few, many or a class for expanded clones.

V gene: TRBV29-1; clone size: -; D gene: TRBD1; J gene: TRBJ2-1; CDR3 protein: CLGGDRGLNEQFF; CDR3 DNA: TGCCTTGGGGGGGACAGGGGGCTCAATGAGCAGTTCTTC
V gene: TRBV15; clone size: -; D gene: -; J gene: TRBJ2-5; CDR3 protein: CATSRVGSPTQYF; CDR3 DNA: TGTGCCACCAGCAGAGTCGGAAGCCCAACCCAGTACTTC
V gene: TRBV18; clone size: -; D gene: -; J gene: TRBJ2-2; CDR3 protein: CASSWGAGTLNTGELFF; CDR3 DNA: TGTGCCAGCTCATGGGGTGCCGGGACACTTAACACCGGGGAGCTGTTTTTT
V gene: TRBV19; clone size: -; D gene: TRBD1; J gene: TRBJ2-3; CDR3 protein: CASSPLRSLDRFSSGTDTQYF; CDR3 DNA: TGTGCCAGTAGTCCCCTCCGATCCCTGGACAGGTTCTCCAGTGGGACAGATACGCAGTATTTT
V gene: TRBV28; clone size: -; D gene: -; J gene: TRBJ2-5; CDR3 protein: CASRLTGPQETQYF; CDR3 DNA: TGTGCCAGCCGACTTACAGGGCCCCAAGAGACCCAGTACTTC
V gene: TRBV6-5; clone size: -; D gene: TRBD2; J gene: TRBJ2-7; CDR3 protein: CASSAGTSGKYEQYF; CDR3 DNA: TGTGCCAGCAGTGCAGGGACTAGCGGTAAATACGAGCAGTACTTC
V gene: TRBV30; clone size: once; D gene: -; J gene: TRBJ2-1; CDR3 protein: CARAMYNEQFF; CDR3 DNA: TGTGCCCGCGCCATGTACAATGAGCAGTTCTTC
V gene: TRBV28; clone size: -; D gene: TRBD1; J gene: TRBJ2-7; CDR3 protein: CASSSMGTGGEYEQYF; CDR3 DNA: TGTGCCAGCAGTTCTATGGGGACAGGGGGCGAATACGAGCAGTACTTC
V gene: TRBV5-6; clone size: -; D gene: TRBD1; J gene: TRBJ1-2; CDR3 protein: CASSLGTGEGNGYTF; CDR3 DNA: TGTGCCAGCAGCTTAGGGACAGGGGAAGGGAATGGCTACACCTTC
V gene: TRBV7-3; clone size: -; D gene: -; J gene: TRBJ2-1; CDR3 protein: CASSPGAPSYNEQFF; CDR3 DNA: TGTGCCAGCAGCCCAGGGGCGCCGTCCTACAATGAGCAGTTCTTC
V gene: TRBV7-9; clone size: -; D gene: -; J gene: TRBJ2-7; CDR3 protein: CASSSMSNKGYEQYF; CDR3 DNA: TGTGCCAGCAGCTCAATGAGTAATAAGGGTTACGAGCAGTACTTC
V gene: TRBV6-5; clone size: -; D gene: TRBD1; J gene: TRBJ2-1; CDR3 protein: CASSSTGAANEQFF; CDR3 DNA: TGTGCCAGCAGTTCGACAGGGGCTGCCAATGAGCAGTTCTTC
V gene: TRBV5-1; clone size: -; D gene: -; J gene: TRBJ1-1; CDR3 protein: CASTTLSGGGTEAFF; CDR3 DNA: TGCGCCAGCACCACCCTTTCGGGGGGGGGCACTGAAGCTTTCTTT
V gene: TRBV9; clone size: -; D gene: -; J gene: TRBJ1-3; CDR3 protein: CASSVLSSGNTIYF; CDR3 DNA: TGTGCCAGCAGCGTACTCTCCTCTGGAAACACCATATATTTT
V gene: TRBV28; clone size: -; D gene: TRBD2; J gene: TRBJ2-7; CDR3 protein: CASSKTSGRTYEQYF; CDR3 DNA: TGTGCCAGCAGTAAAACTAGCGGGAGGACGTACGAGCAGTACTTC
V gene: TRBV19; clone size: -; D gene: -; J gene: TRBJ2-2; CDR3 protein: CASSAPTRGYTGELFF; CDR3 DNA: TGTGCCAGTAGTGCCCCGACTAGAGGTTATACCGGGGAGCTGTTTTTT
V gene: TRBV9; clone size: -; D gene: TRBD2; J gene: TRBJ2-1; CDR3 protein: CASSVVDSGSGYNEQFF; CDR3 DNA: TGTGCCAGCAGCGTAGTGGATAGCGGGAGTGGGTACAATGAGCAGTTCTTC
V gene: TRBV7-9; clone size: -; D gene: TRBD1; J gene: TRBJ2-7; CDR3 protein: CASSPNRGLSEQYF; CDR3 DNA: TGTGCCAGCAGCCCTAACAGGGGTCTAAGCGAGCAGTACTTC
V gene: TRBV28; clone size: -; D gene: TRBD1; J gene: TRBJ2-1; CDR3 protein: CASSTTTWTGYNEQFF; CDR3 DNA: TGTGCCAGCAGTACCACAACATGGACAGGATACAATGAGCAGTTCTTC
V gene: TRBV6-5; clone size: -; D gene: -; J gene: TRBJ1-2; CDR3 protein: CASSSRRGDYGYTF; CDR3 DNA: TGTGCCAGCAGTTCACGACGGGGGGACTATGGCTACACCTTC
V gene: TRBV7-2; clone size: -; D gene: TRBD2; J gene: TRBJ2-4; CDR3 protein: CASSEVLRGRKAKNIQYF; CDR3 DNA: TGTGCCAGCAGCGAGGTATTGCGCGGGAGGAAGGCCAAAAACATTCAGTACTTC
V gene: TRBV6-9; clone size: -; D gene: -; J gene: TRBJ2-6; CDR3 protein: CASSGFKPYDKVGF; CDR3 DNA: TGTGCCAGCAGTGGATTCAAGCCTTACGACAAAGTCGGGTTC
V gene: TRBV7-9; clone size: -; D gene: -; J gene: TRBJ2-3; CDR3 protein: CASSLLGSTDTQYF; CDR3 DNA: TGTGCCAGCAGCTTACTAGGAAGCACAGATACGCAGTATTTT
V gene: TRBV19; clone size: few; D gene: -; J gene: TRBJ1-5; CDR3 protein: CASSQIERGNQPQHF; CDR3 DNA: TGTGCCAGTAGCCAAATAGAACGAGGCAATCAGCCCCAGCATTTT
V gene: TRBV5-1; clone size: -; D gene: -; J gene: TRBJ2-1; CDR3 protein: CASSLSLGNEQFF; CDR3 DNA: TGCGCCAGCAGCTTGTCATTAGGCAATGAGCAGTTCTTC
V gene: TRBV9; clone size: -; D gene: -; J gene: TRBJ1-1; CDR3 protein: CASSVGPRGTEAFF; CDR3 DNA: TGTGCCAGCAGCGTAGGCCCGCGGGGAACTGAAGCTTTCTTT
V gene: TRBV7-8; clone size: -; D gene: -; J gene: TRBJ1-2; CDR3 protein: CASSSTGLGGYTF; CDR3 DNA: TGTGCCAGCAGCTCCACGGGCTTGGGTGGCTACACCTTC
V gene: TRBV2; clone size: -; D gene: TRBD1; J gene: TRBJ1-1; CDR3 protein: CASSSDREHTEAFF; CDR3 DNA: TGTGCCAGCAGTTCCGACAGGGAGCACACTGAAGCTTTCTTT
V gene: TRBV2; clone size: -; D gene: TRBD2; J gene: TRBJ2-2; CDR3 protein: CASNLMGGTGELFF; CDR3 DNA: TGTGCCAGCAACCTTATGGGAGGGACCGGGGAGCTGTTTTTT
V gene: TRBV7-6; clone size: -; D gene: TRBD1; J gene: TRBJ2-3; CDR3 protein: CASSRGQNTDTQYF; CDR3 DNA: TGTGCCAGCAGCCGGGGACAGAACACAGATACGCAGTATTTT
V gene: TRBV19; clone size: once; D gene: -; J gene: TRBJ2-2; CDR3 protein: CASLARTTTNTGELFF; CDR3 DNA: TGTGCCAGTCTTGCCCGGACTACCACGAACACCGGGGAGCTGTTTTTT
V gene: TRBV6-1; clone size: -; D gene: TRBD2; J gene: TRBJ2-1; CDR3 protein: CATVRGTEAGPFF; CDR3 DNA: TGTGCCACAGTACGGGGCACGGAAGCGGGGCCGTTCTTC
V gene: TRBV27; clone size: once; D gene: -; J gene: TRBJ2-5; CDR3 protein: CASSLSLSFVGTQYF; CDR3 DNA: TGTGCCAGCAGTTTAAGTTTGAGCTTTGTGGGTACCCAGTACTTC
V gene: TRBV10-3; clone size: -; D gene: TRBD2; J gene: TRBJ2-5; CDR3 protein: CAISGGGIQETQYF; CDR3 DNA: TGTGCCATCAGTGGGGGGGGTATCCAAGAGACCCAGTACTTC
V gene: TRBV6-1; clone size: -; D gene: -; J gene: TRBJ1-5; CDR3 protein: CASSGQGISNQPQHF; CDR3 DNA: TGTGCCAGCAGTGGGCAGGGGATCAGCAATCAGCCCCAGCATTTT